These 27 T cell receptor beta chains came from one sample sequenced in a study of T cell responses to AZD1222 COVID-19 vaccine. Assay: immunoSEQ multiplex PCR; the TCRdb copy retains only in-frame clones and omits some. The repertoire has about 59,000 clones, 80% to 90% of them found once; the top ten carry about 5.9%. The source material was peripheral blood, sampled 28 days after the second AZD1222 dose. The receptors shown here come from an adult who received the AZD1222 COVID-19 vaccine.

The chain combines TRBV11-2 with TRBJ1-6; D is uncertain. V was clipped by 1 base and J by 9 bases, with 10 bases between them. The CDR3 is 14 residues long. The V gene's germline CDR1 is SGHAT and CDR2 FQNNGV. The CDR3, as DNA: TGTGCCAGCAGCTTAGGGTCAGTGAGTTCACCCCTCCACTTT. Its translation: CASSLGSVSSPLHF.

CDR3 in amino acids: CASSLLDSQQPQHF. Here the CDR3 DNA reads TGTGCCAGCAGTTTATTGGACTCACAGCAGCCCCAGCATTTT. The chain joins TRBV28 to TRBJ1-5; D remains unclear. The CDR3 is 14 residues long. V lost 1 base, J lost 7 bases, and 11 bases lay in between. Per the germline V gene, CDR1 is MDHEN and CDR2 is SYDVKM.

This chain joins TRBV24-1 and TRBJ2-5; tentative D call: TRBD1 (6 bases). The germline V gene has CDR1 KGHDR and CDR2 SFDVKD. V was shortened by 5 bases and J by 3 bases, with 9 bases between the two germline ends. The CDR3 has 13 residues. DNA for the CDR3: TGTGCCACCAGTGGACAGGACAAAGAGACCCAGTACTTC. Protein sequence: CATSGQDKETQYF.

CDR3 in amino acids: CASSDVETQYF. CDR3 nucleotide sequence: TGTGCCAGCAGTGATGTGGAGACCCAGTACTTC. The gene calls are TRBV2 and TRBJ2-5; D gene unclear. Germline V lookup: CDR1 SNHLY, CDR2 FYNNEI. With 3 bases removed from V and 5 bases from J, the gap between germline ends came to 4 bases. The CDR3 spans 11 residues.

V is TRBV5-4 and J is TRBJ1-1; D gene ambiguous. This CDR3 spans 14 amino acids. In germline, CDR1 is SGHNT, CDR2 YYREEE (reference sequence). V shed 2 bases and J shed 2 bases, with 10 bases lying between them. The DNA of the CDR3 is TGTGCCAGCAGCTTTTCTGCCCGAAACACTGAAGCTTTCTTT. Translated, it gives CASSFSARNTEAFF.

The V and J genes are TRBV29-1 and TRBJ1-2, with a possible D match to TRBD1 (6 bases). Germline values: CDR1 SQVTM, CDR2 ANQGSEA. The CDR3 sequence is 14 residues long. V lost 1 base, J lost 5 bases, and 14 bases lay in between. The CDR3 protein is CSVEVQGPWYGYTF. The DNA of the CDR3 is TGCAGCGTTGAAGTTCAGGGGCCTTGGTATGGCTACACCTTC.

The chain has TRBV7-2 and TRBJ2-7; tentatively, D is TRBD2 (5 bases). Trimming took 2 bases from V and 2 from J, leaving 13 bases between them. This CDR3 is built from 15 residues. Per germline, CDR1 SGHTA and CDR2 FQGNSA. CDR3 in amino acids: CASSLPWSGTYEQYF. In nucleotides, the CDR3 is TGTGCCAGCAGCTTACCCTGGTCGGGAACCTACGAGCAGTACTTC. The entire variable domain, with the rest obtained from reference TRBV7-2 and TRBJ2-7, is as follows: GAGVSQSPSNKVTEKGKDVELRCDPISGHTALYWYRQSLGQGLEFLIYFQGNSAPDKSGLPSDRFSAERTGGSVSTLTIQRTQQEDSAVYLCASSLPWSGTYEQYFGPGTRLTVT.

The V gene is TRBV12-3 or TRBV12-4, the J gene TRBJ2-2; D unclear. There are 13 residues in the CDR3. The V and J ends lost 5 bases and 6 bases respectively, with 10 bases between them. The CDR3 coding sequence is TGTGCCAGCAGTCCCAGTCGTCCCGGGGAGCTGTTTTTT. Residues: CASSPSRPGELFF.

In nucleotides, the CDR3 is TGTGCCATCATTCGGGACAGGGATGGTACTGAAGCTTTCTTT. This codes for CAIIRDRDGTEAFF. The rearrangement uses TRBV10-3 and TRBJ1-1; 9 positions match TRBD1. This CDR3 region has 14 residues. The junction had 8 bases not matched to a gene; V was cut back by 7 bases and J by 5 bases. Germline V lookup: CDR1 ENHRY, CDR2 SYGVKD.

The chain employs TRBV14 and TRBJ1-1, with D maybe TRBD1 (5 bases). The CDR3 contains 16 residues. Germline CDR1 reads SGHDN; CDR2 reads FVKESK. V was shortened by 1 base and J by 4 bases, with 16 bases between the two germline ends. The CDR3 coding sequence is TGTGCCAGCAGCCAAGTCGCAGGCGTGGGGGGCACTGAAGCTTTCTTT. Protein sequence: CASSQVAGVGGTEAFF.

The V and J genes are TRBV5-1 and TRBJ1-1; 7 nucleotides match TRBD1. This CDR3 is 15 amino acids long. In germline, CDR1 is SGHRS, CDR2 YFSETQ. Germline trimming cut 0 bases from V and 5 bases from J; bases unmatched to any gene: 7. The CDR3 spells CASSLVTGWYTEAFF. DNA of the CDR3: TGCGCCAGCAGCTTGGTGACAGGGTGGTATACTGAAGCTTTCTTT.

This clone has just one count. This rearrangement joins TRBV5-4 to TRBJ2-2; 8 positions match TRBD1. Looked up from germline, CDR1 is SGHNT and CDR2 is YYREEE (reference sequence). The ends lost 3 bases at V and 5 bases at J; junction bases unmatched: 6. The CDR3 runs to 15 residues. In nucleotides, the CDR3 is TGTGCCAGCAGCTCCGGACAGGGTGGAACCGGGGAGCTGTTTTTT. Translation: CASSSGQGGTGELFF. Full variable domain (missing parts from reference TRBV5-4 and TRBJ2-2): ETGVTQSPTHLIKTRGQQVTLRCSSQSGHNTVSWYQQALGQGPQFIFQYYREEENGRGNFPPRFSGLQFPNYSSELNVNALELDDSALYLCASSSGQGGTGELFFGEGSRLTVL.

J is TRBJ1-2 and V is TRBV6-5, with 7 bases matching TRBD1. The CDR3 is made up of 14 amino acids. Losses at the gene ends were 6 bases for V and 9 bases for J; bases not matched to a gene: 13. Germline V gene sequence: CDR1 MNHEY, CDR2 SVGAGI. CDR3 nucleotides: TGTGCCAGCAGACCCGACAGGGTTTTACTCCGCTACACCTTC. As protein: CASRPDRVLLRYTF.

The rearrangement joins TRBV5-1 to TRBJ2-7, with D tentatively TRBD1 (6 bases). This CDR3 has 14 amino acids. The V end was cut by 4 bases, the J end by 5 bases, with 16 bases between. The germline gives CDR1 SGHRS, CDR2 YFSETQ. DNA for the CDR3: TGCGCCAGCAGCCTCGCGGACAGAGCTGACGAGCAGTACTTC. It specifies CASSLADRADEQYF.

J is TRBJ2-7 and V is TRBV18; D perhaps matches TRBD2 (6 bases). The V and J ends lost 3 bases and 0 bases respectively, with 12 bases between them. Germline assignment: CDR1 KGHSH and CDR2 LQKENI. CDR3 length: 15 residues. The DNA for the CDR3 is TGTGCCAGCTCACCGCGGGACCCTAGCTCCTACGAGCAGTACTTC. Amino acid sequence: CASSPRDPSSYEQYF.

The V gene is TRBV11-2, the J gene TRBJ2-7; 8 nucleotides align to TRBD1. V was pared by 4 bases and J by 7 bases, with 9 bases of the junction left unmatched. The V gene's germline CDR1 is SGHAT and CDR2 FQNNGV. CDR3 length: 14 residues. The CDR3 reads CASSSIDRGWEQYF. The CDR3 nucleotides read TGTGCCAGCAGCTCTATCGACAGGGGATGGGAGCAGTACTTC.

This chain joins TRBV5-1 and TRBJ2-7; possibly TRBD1 for D (5 bases). The V end was cut by 0 bases, the J end by 5 bases, with 18 bases between. The CDR3 is 16 residues long. Germline CDR1 reads SGHRS; CDR2 reads YFSETQ. The CDR3 sequence is CASSLGTPGPFDEQYF. CDR3 nucleotide sequence: TGCGCCAGCAGCTTGGGGACACCGGGTCCCTTTGACGAGCAGTACTTC.

This clone has more than one count but fewer than ten. This chain connects TRBV3-1 (or the pseudogene TRBV3-2) to TRBJ1-5; D may be TRBD1 (6 bases). The CDR3 has 13 residues. V was pared by 2 bases and J by 4 bases, with 6 bases between. Germline V gene sequence: CDR1 LGHDT, CDR2 YNNKEL (reference sequence). The CDR3 protein is CASSQTGNQPQHF. As DNA, the CDR3 is TGTGCCAGCAGCCAAACAGGGAATCAGCCCCAGCATTTT.

This clone was detected only once. The chain joins TRBV2 to TRBJ2-3; D remains ambiguous. V lost 0 bases, J lost 5 bases, and 6 bases lay in between. This CDR3 is built from 13 residues. CDR1 and CDR2 (germline): SNHLY, FYNNEI. CDR3 sequence reads: CASSEALQDTQYF. The CDR3 DNA reads TGTGCCAGCAGTGAAGCGCTTCAAGATACGCAGTATTTT.

This clone was recorded a few times. The chain recombines TRBV19 with TRBJ1-6; D not certain. The germline V and J ends were trimmed by 5 bases and 11 bases, with 10 bases remaining between them. CDR1 and CDR2 (germline): LNHDA, SQIVND (reference sequence). CDR3 length: 12 amino acids. In DNA form, the CDR3 reads TGTGCCAGTAGTGAGGGTGTCGCACCCCTCCACTTT. It specifies CASSEGVAPLHF.

The chain uses TRBV27 and TRBJ2-7, with a possible D match to TRBD2 (7 bases). In germline, CDR1 is MNHEY, CDR2 SMNVEV (reference sequence). V was shortened by 4 bases and J by 2 bases, with 27 bases between the two germline ends. This CDR3 region has 19 residues. For the CDR3, the DNA is TGTGCCAGCAGTTCAACCGTGACTAGCCGAGGGGGTGACCCCTACGAGCAGTACTTC. It is translated as CASSSTVTSRGGDPYEQYF.

The chain carries TRBV6-5 and TRBJ1-2; no reliable D call. V was trimmed by 2 bases and J by 4 bases, leaving 8 bases between them. Germline V CDR1 and CDR2: MNHEY, SVGAGI. The CDR3 is 13 residues long. The CDR3 here is CASSYGQSYGYTF. The CDR3 DNA is TGTGCCAGCAGTTACGGGCAGTCCTATGGCTACACCTTC.

V usage is TRBV29-1 and J usage is TRBJ2-1; perhaps D is TRBD1 or TRBD2 (5 bases each). Trimming took off 7 bases at V and 6 bases at J, with 13 bases between the two ends. CDR1 and CDR2 from the germline V gene are SQVTM and ANQGSEA. CDR3 size: 12 residues. Here the CDR3 reads CSGDVAVNEQFF. For the CDR3, the DNA is TGCAGCGGGGACGTAGCAGTCAATGAGCAGTTCTTC.

The chain has TRBV5-1 and TRBJ1-5; 9 bases are a match to TRBD1. This CDR3 has 14 residues. CDR1 and CDR2 (germline): SGHRS, YFSETQ. V shed 0 bases and J 5 bases; nucleotides not matched to a gene: 0. This CDR3 reads CASSLGQGDQPQHF. The DNA of the CDR3 is TGCGCCAGCAGCTTGGGACAGGGGGATCAGCCCCAGCATTTT.

V usage is TRBV10-1 and J usage is TRBJ1-1; a possible D gene is TRBD1 (5 bases). Trimming pared 5 bases from V and 2 bases from J, leaving 15 bases between. Germline CDR1 is WNHNN and CDR2 is SYGVQD (reference sequence). The CDR3 runs 15 residues. The CDR3 DNA follows: TGCGCCAGCAGTCTAAGCAGGGAAGGAAACACTGAAGCTTTCTTT. Encoded protein: CASSLSREGNTEAFF.

V usage is TRBV9 and J usage is TRBJ2-6; 7 nucleotides match TRBD1. Germline values: CDR1 SGDLS, CDR2 YYNGEE. V dropped 3 bases and J dropped 2; count of bases not matched to a gene: 11. The CDR3 extends over 18 amino acids. For the CDR3, the DNA is TGTGCCAGCAGCGCCGATCCCCGAACAGGGGCTGGGGCCAACGTCCTGACTTTC. Residues: CASSADPRTGAGANVLTF.

The chain recombines TRBV11-3 with TRBJ2-2, with D unclear. Deletions cut 5 bases from V and 6 bases from J, with 22 bases between. The CDR3 loop spans 17 amino acids. CDR1 is SGHNT, CDR2 YENEEA, per germline. The CDR3 bases are TGTGCCAGCAGCCCCACCGGTAGCTCACCTAGGGCCGGGGAGCTGTTTTTT. This gives the protein CASSPTGSSPRAGELFF.